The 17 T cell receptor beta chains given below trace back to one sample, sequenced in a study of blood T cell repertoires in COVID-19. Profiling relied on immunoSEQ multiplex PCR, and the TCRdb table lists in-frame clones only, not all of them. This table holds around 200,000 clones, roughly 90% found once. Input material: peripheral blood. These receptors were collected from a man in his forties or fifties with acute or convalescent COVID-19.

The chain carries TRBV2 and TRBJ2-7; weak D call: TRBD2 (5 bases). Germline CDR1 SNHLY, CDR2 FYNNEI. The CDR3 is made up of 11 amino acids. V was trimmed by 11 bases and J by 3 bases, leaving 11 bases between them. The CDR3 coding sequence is TGTGCCCCCCGTCGGGGCTACGAGCAGTACTTC. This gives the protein CAPRRGYEQYF.

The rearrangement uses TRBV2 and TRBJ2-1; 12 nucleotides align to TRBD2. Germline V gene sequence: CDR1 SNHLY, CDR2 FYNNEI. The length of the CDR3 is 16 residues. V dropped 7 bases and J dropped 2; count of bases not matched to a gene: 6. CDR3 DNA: TGTGCCAGCACACTCGGACTAGCGGGGACCTACAATGAGCAGTTCTTC. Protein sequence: CASTLGLAGTYNEQFF.

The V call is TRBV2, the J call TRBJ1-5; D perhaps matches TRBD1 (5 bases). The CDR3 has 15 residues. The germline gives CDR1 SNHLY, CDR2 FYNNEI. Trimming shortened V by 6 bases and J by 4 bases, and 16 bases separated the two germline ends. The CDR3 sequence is CASRSGAQANQPQHF. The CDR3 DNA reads TGTGCCAGCAGGAGCGGGGCGCAAGCAAATCAGCCCCAGCATTTT. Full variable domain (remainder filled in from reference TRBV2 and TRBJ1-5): EPEVTQTPSHQVTQMGQEVILRCVPISNHLYFYWYRQILGQKVEFLVSFYNNEISEKSEIFDDQFSVERPDGSNFTLKIRSTKLEDSAMYFCASRSGAQANQPQHFGDGTRLSIL.

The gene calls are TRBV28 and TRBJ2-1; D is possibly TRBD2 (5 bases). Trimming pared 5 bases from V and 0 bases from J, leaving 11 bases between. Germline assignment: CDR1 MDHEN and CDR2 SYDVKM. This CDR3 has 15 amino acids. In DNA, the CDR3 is TGTGCCAGCAGTCAAGGAGGCTACTCCTACAATGAGCAGTTCTTC. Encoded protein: CASSQGGYSYNEQFF.

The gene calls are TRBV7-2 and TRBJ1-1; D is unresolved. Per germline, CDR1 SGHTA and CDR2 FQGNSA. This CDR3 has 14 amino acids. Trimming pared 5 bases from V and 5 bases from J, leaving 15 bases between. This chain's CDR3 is CASSLAGGVTEAFF. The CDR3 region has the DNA TGTGCCAGCAGCCTCGCAGGCGGGGTAACTGAAGCTTTCTTT.

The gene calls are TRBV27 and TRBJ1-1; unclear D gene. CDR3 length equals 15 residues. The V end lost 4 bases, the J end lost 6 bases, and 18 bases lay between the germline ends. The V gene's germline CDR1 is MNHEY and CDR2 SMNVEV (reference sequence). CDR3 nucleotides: TGTGCCAGCAGTTCCCCTGACACCCCCTGGGCTGAAGCTTTCTTT. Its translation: CASSSPDTPWAEAFF.

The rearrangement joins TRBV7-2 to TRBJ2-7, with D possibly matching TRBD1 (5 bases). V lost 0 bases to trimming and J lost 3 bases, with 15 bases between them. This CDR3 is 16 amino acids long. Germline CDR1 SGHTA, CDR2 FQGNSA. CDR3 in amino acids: CASSLAEGAGYYEQYF. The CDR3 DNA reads TGTGCCAGCAGCTTAGCGGAAGGGGCAGGGTACTACGAGCAGTACTTC.

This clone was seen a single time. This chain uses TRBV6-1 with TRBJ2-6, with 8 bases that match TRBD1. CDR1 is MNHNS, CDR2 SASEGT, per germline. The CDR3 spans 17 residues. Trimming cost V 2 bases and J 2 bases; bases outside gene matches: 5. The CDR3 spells CASSEWAGGAGANVLTF. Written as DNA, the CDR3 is TGTGCCAGCAGTGAATGGGCAGGGGGCGCTGGGGCCAACGTCCTGACTTTC.

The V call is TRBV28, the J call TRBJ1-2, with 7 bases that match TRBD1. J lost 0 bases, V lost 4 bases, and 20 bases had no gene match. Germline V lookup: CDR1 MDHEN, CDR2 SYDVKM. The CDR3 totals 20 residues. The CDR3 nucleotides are TGTGCCAGCAGTTCGGGGCGCGGGGACAGCCGTAAGTTACCTAACTATGGCTACACCTTC. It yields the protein CASSSGRGDSRKLPNYGYTF.

As DNA, the CDR3 is TGTGCCAGCAGTACACAGGGAATTGGGGAGCTGTTTTTT. This codes for CASSTQGIGELFF. The V and J genes are TRBV3-1 (or the pseudogene TRBV3-2) and TRBJ2-2; tentatively, D is TRBD1 (6 bases). The germline V gene has CDR1 LGHDT and CDR2 YNNKEL (reference sequence). The CDR3 is made up of 13 amino acids. V gave up 6 bases and J gave up 8 bases, with 13 bases separating them.

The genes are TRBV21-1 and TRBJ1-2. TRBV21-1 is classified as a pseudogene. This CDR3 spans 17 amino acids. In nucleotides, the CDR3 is TGTGCCAGCAGCAAAGTACGAGGACTGACTTCTAACTATGGCTACACCTTC. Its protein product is CASSKVRGLTSNYGYTF.

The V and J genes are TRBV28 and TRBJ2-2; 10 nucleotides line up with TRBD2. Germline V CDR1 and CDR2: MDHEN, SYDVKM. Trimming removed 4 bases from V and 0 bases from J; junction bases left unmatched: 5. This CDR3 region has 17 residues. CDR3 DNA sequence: TGTGCCAGCAGTTACAGACTAGCGGGTTCGAACACCGGGGAGCTGTTTTTT. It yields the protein CASSYRLAGSNTGELFF.

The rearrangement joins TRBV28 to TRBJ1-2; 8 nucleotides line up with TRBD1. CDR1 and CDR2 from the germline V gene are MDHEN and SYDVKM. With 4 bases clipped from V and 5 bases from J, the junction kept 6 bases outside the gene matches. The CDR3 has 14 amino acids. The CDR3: CASSSTGDPYGYTF. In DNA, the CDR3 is TGTGCCAGCAGTTCGACAGGGGACCCGTATGGCTACACCTTC.

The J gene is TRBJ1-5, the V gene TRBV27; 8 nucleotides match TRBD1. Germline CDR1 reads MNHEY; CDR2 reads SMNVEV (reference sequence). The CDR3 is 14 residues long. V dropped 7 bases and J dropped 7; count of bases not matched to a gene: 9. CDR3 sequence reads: CASKTGADGQPQHF. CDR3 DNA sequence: TGTGCCAGCAAGACAGGGGCGGATGGACAGCCCCAGCATTTT.

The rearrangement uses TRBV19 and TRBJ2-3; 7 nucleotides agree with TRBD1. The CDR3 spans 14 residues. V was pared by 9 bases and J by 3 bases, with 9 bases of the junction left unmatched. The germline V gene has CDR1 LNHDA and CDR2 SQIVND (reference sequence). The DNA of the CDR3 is TGTGCCAGCCGGGGACAGATAAGAACAGATACGCAGTATTTT. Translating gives CASRGQIRTDTQYF.

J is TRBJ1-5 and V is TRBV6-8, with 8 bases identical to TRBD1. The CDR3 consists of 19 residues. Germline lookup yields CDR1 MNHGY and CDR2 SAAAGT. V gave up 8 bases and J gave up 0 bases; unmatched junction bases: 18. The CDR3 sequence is CASGNEETGALYSNQPQHF. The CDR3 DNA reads TGTGCCAGCGGCAACGAAGAGACAGGGGCCCTTTATAGCAATCAGCCCCAGCATTTT.

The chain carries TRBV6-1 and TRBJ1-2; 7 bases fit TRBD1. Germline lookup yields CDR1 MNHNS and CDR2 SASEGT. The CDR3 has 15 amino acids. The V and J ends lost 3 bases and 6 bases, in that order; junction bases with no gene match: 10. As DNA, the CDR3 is TGTGCCAGCAGTGAGGCTCCGACAGGGCTAGATGGCTACACCTTC. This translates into CASSEAPTGLDGYTF.